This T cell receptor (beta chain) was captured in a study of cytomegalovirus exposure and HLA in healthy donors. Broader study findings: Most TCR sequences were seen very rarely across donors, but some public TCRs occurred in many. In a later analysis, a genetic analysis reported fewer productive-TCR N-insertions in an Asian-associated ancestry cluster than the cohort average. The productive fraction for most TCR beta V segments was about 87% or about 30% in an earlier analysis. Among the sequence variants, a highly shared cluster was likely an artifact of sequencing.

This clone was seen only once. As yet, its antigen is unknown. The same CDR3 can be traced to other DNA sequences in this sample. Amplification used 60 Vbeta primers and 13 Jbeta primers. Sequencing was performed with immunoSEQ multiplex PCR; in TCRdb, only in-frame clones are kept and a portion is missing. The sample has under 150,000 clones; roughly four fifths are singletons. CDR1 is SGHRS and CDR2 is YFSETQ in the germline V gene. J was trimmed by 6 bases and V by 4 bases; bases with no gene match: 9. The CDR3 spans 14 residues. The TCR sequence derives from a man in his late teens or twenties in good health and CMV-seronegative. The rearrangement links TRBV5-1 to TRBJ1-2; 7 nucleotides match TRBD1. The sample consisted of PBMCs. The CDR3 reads CASSTSGGGDGYTF. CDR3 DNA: TGCGCCAGCAGCACCTCAGGGGGAGGAGATGGCTACACCTTC.